Listed below are T cell receptor beta chains from one sample, sequenced in a study of T cell responses to AZD1222 COVID-19 vaccine. Only in-frame clones appear in the TCRdb table, and some are missing; sequencing was by immunoSEQ multiplex PCR. In the table there are approximately 180,000 clones, roughly 90% of which are singletons. Sequences were derived from peripheral blood, sampled on day 0 of AZD1222 vaccination. All receptors come from an adult in good health. Each CDR3 is given with its conserved first and last residue. Each record gives: D gene, clone size, V gene, J gene, CDR3 protein, CDR3 DNA. A D gene is named only where the DNA matches it firmly. Clone size appears in some rows only: once, few, many, or a class for an expanded clone.

d_gene: TRBD1
abundance: NA
v_gene: TRBV6-5
j_gene: TRBJ1-1
CDR3aa: CASSQTGADTEAFF
CDR3nt: TGTGCCAGCAGCCAGACAGGGGCGGACACTGAAGCTTTCTTT

d_gene: TRBD2
abundance: NA
v_gene: TRBV4-2
j_gene: TRBJ2-2
CDR3aa: CASSQTFLAGAVAGELFF
CDR3nt: TGTGCCAGCAGCCAAACATTTCTAGCGGGAGCGGTGGCCGGGGAGCTGTTTTTT

d_gene: NA
abundance: NA
v_gene: TRBV7-9
j_gene: TRBJ2-3
CDR3aa: CASSLQDTDTQYF
CDR3nt: TGTGCCAGCAGCTTACAGGACACAGATACGCAGTATTTT

d_gene: TRBD2
abundance: NA
v_gene: TRBV9
j_gene: TRBJ2-2
CDR3aa: CASSHPGGGTSGFRGNTGELFF
CDR3nt: TGTGCCAGCAGCCACCCCGGTGGGGGGACTAGCGGGTTCAGGGGGAACACCGGGGAGCTGTTTTTT

d_gene: NA
abundance: NA
v_gene: TRBV21-1
j_gene: TRBJ2-7
CDR3aa: CASRAPSGGGAYEQYF
CDR3nt: TGTGCCAGCAGGGCTCCTAGCGGGGGTGGAGCCTACGAGCAGTACTTC

d_gene: TRBD1
abundance: once
v_gene: TRBV6-4
j_gene: TRBJ2-3
CDR3aa: CASSPGTGDTDTQYF
CDR3nt: TGTGCCAGCAGTCCCGGGACAGGTGACACAGATACGCAGTATTTT

d_gene: NA
abundance: NA
v_gene: TRBV7-9
j_gene: TRBJ1-3
CDR3aa: CASSSSQVVSGNTIYF
CDR3nt: TGTGCCAGCAGCTCGTCACAGGTCGTCTCTGGAAACACCATATATTTT

d_gene: NA
abundance: NA
v_gene: TRBV6-5
j_gene: TRBJ1-1
CDR3aa: CASSYRSGTQNTEAFF
CDR3nt: TGTGCCAGCAGTTATCGTTCCGGGACTCAGAACACTGAAGCTTTCTTT

d_gene: TRBD1
abundance: few
v_gene: TRBV13
j_gene: TRBJ1-2
CDR3aa: CASSPPRGQDYGYTF
CDR3nt: TGTGCCAGCAGCCCACCAAGGGGACAGGACTATGGCTACACCTTC

d_gene: NA
abundance: NA
v_gene: TRBV6-1
j_gene: TRBJ1-1
CDR3aa: CASSDFNTEAFF
CDR3nt: TGTGCCAGCAGTGATTTCAACACTGAAGCTTTCTTT